These 27 T cell receptor beta chains came from one sample sequenced in a study of technical replicates of blood from a handful of donors. Here immunoSEQ multiplex PCR was the method, and the copy in TCRdb shows in-frame clones only, minus some. This table has 65,000 to 85,000 clones, 90% to 98% appearing once. Sequencing was carried out using T cells isolated from PBMCs. All receptors come from a human donor in good health.

V is TRBV5-1 and J is TRBJ1-3; 7 nucleotides line up with TRBD1. The CDR3 extends over 15 amino acids. CDR1 SGHRS and CDR2 YFSETQ come from the germline V gene. Losses at the gene ends were 0 bases for V and 4 bases for J; bases not matched to a gene: 4. DNA of the CDR3: TGCGCCAGCAGCTTGGATGGGGGACAGGGAAACACCATATATTTT. Protein sequence: CASSLDGGQGNTIYF.

This clone was seen a few times. The rearrangement uses TRBV9 and TRBJ1-3; no clear D gene. CDR1 is SGDLS, CDR2 YYNGEE, per germline. CDR3 length: 14 amino acids. V was clipped by 0 bases and J by 0 bases, with 4 bases between them. In DNA, the CDR3 is TGTGCCAGCAGCGTAGGTCACTCTGGAAACACCATATATTTT. Translated, it gives CASSVGHSGNTIYF.

This chain uses TRBV5-4 with TRBJ1-1, with a weak D call TRBD1 (5 bases). Trimming pared 5 bases from V and 2 bases from J, leaving 13 bases between. This CDR3 is built from 14 residues. The V gene's germline CDR1 is SGHNT and CDR2 YYREEE (reference sequence). CDR3: CASRTGDLNTEAFF. As DNA, the CDR3 is TGTGCCAGCAGAACAGGAGACCTTAACACTGAAGCTTTCTTT.

The chain combines TRBV21-1 with TRBJ1-1; TRBD1 reflects the table's D call only, with no check against the DNA. TRBV21-1 represents a pseudogene. This CDR3 is 15 amino acids long. CDR3 DNA: TGTGCCAGCAGCAAAGTGGGACAGGGCCGATTTGAAGCTTTCTTT. This codes for CASSKVGQGRFEAFF.

This clone has a single count. As DNA, the CDR3 is TGTGCCAGTAGACGCCAGGGACAGCTAATCTCTGGGGCCAACGTCCTGACTTTC. This codes for CASRRQGQLISGANVLTF. The V call is TRBV19, the J call TRBJ2-6; 7 bases fit TRBD1. There are 18 residues in the CDR3. Unmatched junction bases numbered 11, after V lost 6 bases and J lost 0 bases. Germline V gives CDR1 LNHDA, CDR2 SQIVND (reference sequence).

This sequence joins TRBV6-4 and TRBJ2-3; D may be TRBD1 (5 bases). V was shortened by 0 bases and J by 2 bases, with 15 bases between the two germline ends. CDR3 length equals 17 residues. Germline CDR1 reads MRHNA; CDR2 reads SNTAGT. The CDR3 loop reads CASSDSSQGLLTDTQYF. The CDR3 coding sequence is TGTGCCAGCAGTGACTCGAGTCAGGGCCTACTCACAGATACGCAGTATTTT.

This clone is a singleton in its sample. The chain couples TRBV30 to TRBJ2-3; 7 positions agree with TRBD1. Per the germline V gene, CDR1 is GTSNPN and CDR2 is SVGIG (reference sequence). V lost 1 base to trimming and J lost 0 bases; unmatched junction nucleotides: 7. The length of the CDR3 is 16 residues. The CDR3 DNA follows: TGTGCCTGGAGTGATGGGGACAGACATAGCACAGATACGCAGTATTTT. Translation: CAWSDGDRHSTDTQYF.

The chain joins TRBV7-9 to TRBJ1-2; TRBD1 matches 9 bases. Looked up from germline, CDR1 is SEHNR and CDR2 is FQNEAQ (reference sequence). J was trimmed by 4 bases and V by 3 bases; bases with no gene match: 3. This CDR3 contains 14 residues. The CDR3 protein is CASSFTGGSYGYTF. As DNA, the CDR3 is TGTGCCAGCAGCTTTACAGGGGGCAGCTATGGCTACACCTTC.

This clone was counted only a few times. The chain carries TRBV2 and TRBJ1-2; D not certain. The CDR3 covers 16 residues. Germline CDR1 reads SNHLY; CDR2 reads FYNNEI. Between the trimmed V and J ends, which lost 7 bases and 6 bases, there was a span of 24 bases. The CDR3 sequence: CASNSDKFAPRNGYTF. CDR3 DNA sequence: TGTGCCAGCAATTCGGATAAATTTGCGCCCAGGAATGGCTACACCTTC.

V gene TRBV10-3 combines with J gene TRBJ1-1, with D possibly being TRBD1 (5 bases). The germline V gene encodes CDR1 ENHRY and CDR2 SYGVKD. The CDR3 is made up of 13 amino acids. Deletions cut 4 bases from V and 4 bases from J, with 10 bases between. The DNA for the CDR3 is TGTGCCATCAGTGTCCGGCAGGGCACTGAAGCTTTCTTT. Protein sequence: CAISVRQGTEAFF.

The chain couples TRBV10-2 to TRBJ1-1; D ambiguous. Germline CDR1 WSHSY, CDR2 SAAADI. V lost 3 bases and J lost 4, with 12 bases in between. The CDR3 extends over 14 amino acids. In DNA, the CDR3 is TGCGCCAGCAGTGAAGGAGGACCGGGCACTGAAGCTTTCTTT. Its translation is CASSEGGPGTEAFF.

This chain joins TRBV14 and TRBJ2-5; TRBD2 agrees at 13 bases. The CDR3 is 16 residues long. Germline V gene lookup returns CDR1 SGHDN and CDR2 FVKESK. The junction had 8 bases not matched to a gene; V was cut back by 5 bases and J by 5 bases. CDR3 region: CASSFGLAGAGETQYF. In DNA form, the CDR3 reads TGTGCCAGCAGCTTCGGACTAGCGGGGGCAGGGGAGACCCAGTACTTC.

This rearrangement joins TRBV7-9 to TRBJ2-1, with 7 bases aligning to TRBD1. Unmatched junction bases numbered 3, after V lost 3 bases and J lost 1 base. The germline gives CDR1 SEHNR, CDR2 FQNEAQ (reference sequence). This CDR3 has 15 residues. The CDR3 DNA reads TGTGCCAGCAGCTTCCCGACAGGGTCCTACAATGAGCAGTTCTTC. Its protein product is CASSFPTGSYNEQFF. The full variable domain, rest sourced from reference TRBV7-9 and TRBJ2-1, is DTGVSQNPRHKITKRGQNVTFRCDPISEHNRLYWYRQTLGQGPEFLTYFQNEAQLEKSRLLSDRFSAERPKGSFSTLEIQRTEQGDSAMYLCASSFPTGSYNEQFFGPGTRLTVL.

V is TRBV6-5 and J is TRBJ2-7; D not resolved. This CDR3 spans 14 amino acids. V was cut by 0 bases and J by 10 bases, with 16 bases left in between. CDR1 MNHEY and CDR2 SVGAGI come from the germline V gene. CDR3 DNA: TGTGCCAGCAGTTACTCCGCAGCGTCCCCGTTTCAGTACTTC. This encodes CASSYSAASPFQYF.

The rearrangement joins TRBV5-1 to TRBJ2-7; TRBD2 matches at 8 bases. V was pared by 0 bases and J by 1 base, with 6 bases of the junction left unmatched. Germline CDR1 and CDR2: SGHRS and YFSETQ. CDR3 length: 16 amino acids. CDR3 in amino acids: CASSLGGGGISYEQYF. The CDR3 region has the DNA TGCGCCAGCAGCTTGGGCGGCGGGGGGATATCCTACGAGCAGTACTTC.

The V gene is TRBV11-2, the J gene TRBJ1-2; 7 bases are a match to TRBD1. The CDR3 runs to 15 residues. The germline CDR1 and CDR2 sequences are SGHAT and FQNNGV. V was clipped by 1 base and J by 4 bases; unmatched bases: 6. The CDR3 nucleotides are TGTGCCAGCAGCTTAGGGGCAGGGGGGACCTATGGCTACACCTTC. Its translation is CASSLGAGGTYGYTF.

For the CDR3, the DNA is TGTGCCAGCAGCTCGGAGGGACTTTCCACAGATACGCAGTATTTT. This gives the protein CASSSEGLSTDTQYF. The chain employs TRBV7-9 and TRBJ2-3, with D perhaps matching TRBD2 (6 bases). Between the trimmed V and J ends, which lost 4 bases and 2 bases, there was a span of 13 bases. CDR3 length: 15 amino acids. From germline, CDR1 is SEHNR and CDR2 FQNEAQ (reference sequence).

The chain joins TRBV5-1 to TRBJ2-1; 7 bases map to TRBD1. In germline, CDR1 is SGHRS, CDR2 YFSETQ. V lost 6 bases to trimming and J lost 6 bases; unmatched junction nucleotides: 9. The CDR3 is made up of 14 amino acids. The CDR3 DNA reads TGCGCCAGCATGAGACAGGGCATGACCAATGAGCAGTTCTTC. Protein product: CASMRQGMTNEQFF.

The chain links TRBV6-1 to TRBJ2-7; no reliable D call. This CDR3 is 10 amino acids long. Germline-derived CDR1 and CDR2 are MNHNS and SASEGT. The ends were cut back, 7 bases at V and 4 bases at J, with 5 bases in the middle. CDR3: CASTSYEQYF. CDR3 nucleotide sequence: TGTGCCAGCACCTCGTACGAGCAGTACTTC.

V is TRBV5-1 and J is TRBJ2-1; weak D call: TRBD1 (5 bases). V dropped 1 base and J dropped 0 bases, with 8 bases sitting between them. In germline, CDR1 is SGHRS, CDR2 YFSETQ. The CDR3 totals 15 residues. Here the CDR3 reads CASSLRGLSYNEQFF. In nucleotides, the CDR3 is TGCGCCAGCAGCTTGAGGGGTCTCTCCTACAATGAGCAGTTCTTC.

The V call is TRBV19, the J call TRBJ1-2, with D uncertain. V was pared by 0 bases and J by 7 bases, with 12 bases between. Germline CDR1 is LNHDA and CDR2 is SQIVND (reference sequence). This CDR3 spans 14 amino acids. Here the CDR3 reads CASSIDLISGGYTF. The CDR3 region has the DNA TGTGCCAGTAGTATAGATCTCATCAGCGGTGGCTACACCTTC.

The gene calls are TRBV7-6 and TRBJ2-3; tentative D call: TRBD2 (6 bases). CDR1 and CDR2 from the germline V gene are SGHVS and FNYEAQ. This CDR3 comprises 17 residues. V lost 0 bases and J 2 bases, leaving 15 bases between the germline ends. The CDR3 is CASSLAQEAGHTDTQYF. As DNA, the CDR3 is TGTGCCAGCAGCTTAGCGCAAGAGGCGGGGCACACAGATACGCAGTATTTT.

The chain links TRBV5-1 to TRBJ2-7; D gene uncertain. CDR3 size: 14 residues. Germline CDR1 reads SGHRS; CDR2 reads YFSETQ. V was shortened by 0 bases and J by 7 bases, with 14 bases between the two germline ends. CDR3 amino acids: CASSLDHSDGEQYF. The DNA of the CDR3 is TGCGCCAGCAGCTTGGACCATTCCGACGGGGAGCAGTACTTC. The whole variable domain, filled in from reference TRBV5-1 and TRBJ2-7, reads KAGVTQTPRYLIKTRGQQVTLSCSPISGHRSVSWYQQTPGQGLQFLFEYFSETQRNKGNFPGRFSGRQFSNSRSEMNVSTLELGDSALYLCASSLDHSDGEQYFGPGTRLTVT.

This chain links TRBV9 with TRBJ2-2; weak D call: TRBD2 (5 bases). In germline, CDR1 is SGDLS, CDR2 YYNGEE. The CDR3 has 16 residues. The V gene lost 3 bases and the J gene lost 4 bases, with 16 bases spanning the gap. The CDR3 reads CASSAGERIRTGELFF. Here the CDR3 DNA reads TGTGCCAGCAGCGCCGGGGAAAGAATACGCACCGGGGAGCTGTTTTTT.

The chain has TRBV5-1 and TRBJ2-1; TRBD1 is a possible D gene (8 bases). The V end was cut by 4 bases, the J end by 4 bases, with 12 bases between. Germline-derived CDR1 and CDR2 are SGHRS and YFSETQ. CDR3 length: 14 amino acids. The chain's CDR3 is CASSGGDRYNEQFF. CDR3 coding DNA: TGCGCCAGCAGCGGGGGGGACAGGTACAATGAGCAGTTCTTC.

The chain couples TRBV18 to TRBJ2-1; no clear D gene. Germline V CDR1 and CDR2: KGHSH, LQKENI. CDR3 size: 13 residues. The V end lost 4 bases, the J end lost 7 bases, and 11 bases lay between the germline ends. The CDR3 sequence: CASSRGLWNEQFF. For the CDR3, the DNA is TGTGCCAGCTCACGAGGCCTTTGGAATGAGCAGTTCTTC.

The gene calls are TRBV7-6 and TRBJ2-3, with TRBD2 as a possible D gene (7 bases). The CDR3 contains 17 residues. With 1 base removed from V and 5 bases from J, the gap between germline ends came to 19 bases. The germline V gene has CDR1 SGHVS and CDR2 FNYEAQ. CDR3 sequence: CASSLEAGAGAEDTQYF. Here the CDR3 DNA reads TGTGCCAGCAGCTTAGAGGCGGGGGCGGGAGCGGAAGATACGCAGTATTTT.